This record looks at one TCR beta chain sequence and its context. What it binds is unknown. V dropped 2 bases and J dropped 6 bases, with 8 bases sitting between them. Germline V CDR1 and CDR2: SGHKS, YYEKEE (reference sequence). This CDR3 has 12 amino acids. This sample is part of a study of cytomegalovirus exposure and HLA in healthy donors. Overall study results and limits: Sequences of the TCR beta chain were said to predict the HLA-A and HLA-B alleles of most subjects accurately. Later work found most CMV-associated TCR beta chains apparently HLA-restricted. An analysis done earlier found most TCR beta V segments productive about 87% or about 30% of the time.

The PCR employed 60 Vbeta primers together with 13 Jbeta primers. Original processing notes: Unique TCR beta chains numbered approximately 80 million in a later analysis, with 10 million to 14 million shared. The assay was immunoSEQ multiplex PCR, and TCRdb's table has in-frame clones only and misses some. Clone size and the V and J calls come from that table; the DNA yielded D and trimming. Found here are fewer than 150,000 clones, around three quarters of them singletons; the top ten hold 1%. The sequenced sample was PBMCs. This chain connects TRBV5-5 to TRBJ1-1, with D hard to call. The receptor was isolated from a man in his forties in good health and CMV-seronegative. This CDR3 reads CASSFTMAEAFF. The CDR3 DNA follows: TGTGCCAGCAGCTTTACAATGGCTGAAGCTTTCTTT.